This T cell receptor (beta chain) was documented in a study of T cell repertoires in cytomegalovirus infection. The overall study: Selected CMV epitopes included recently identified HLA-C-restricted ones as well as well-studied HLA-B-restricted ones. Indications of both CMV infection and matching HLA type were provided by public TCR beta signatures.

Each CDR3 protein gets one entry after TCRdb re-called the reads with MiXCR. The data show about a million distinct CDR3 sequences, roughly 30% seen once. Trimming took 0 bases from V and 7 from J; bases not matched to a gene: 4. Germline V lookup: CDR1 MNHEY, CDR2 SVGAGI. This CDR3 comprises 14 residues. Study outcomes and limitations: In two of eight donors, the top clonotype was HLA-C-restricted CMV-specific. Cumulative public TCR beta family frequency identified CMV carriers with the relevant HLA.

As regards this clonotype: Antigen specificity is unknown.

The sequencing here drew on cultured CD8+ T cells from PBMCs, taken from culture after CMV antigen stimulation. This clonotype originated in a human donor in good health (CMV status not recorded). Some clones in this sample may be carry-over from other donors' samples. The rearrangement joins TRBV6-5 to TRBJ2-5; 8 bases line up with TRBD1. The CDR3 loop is CASSYSTGTGTQYF. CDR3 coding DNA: TGTGCCAGCAGTTACTCGACAGGGACAGGGACCCAGTACTTC.